This T cell receptor beta chain was sequenced during a study of vaccination and CD4 T cells after COVID-19. The CDR3 loop spans 13 amino acids. V shed 8 bases, J shed 6 bases, and the junction held 9 bases outside the gene matches. CDR1 MNHEY and CDR2 SVGEGT come from the germline V gene. Noted treatment: approximately nine-day PBMC culture with coronavirus spike peptide pools or control peptides (ViraFEST assay). Antigen-specific T cell expansion with peptide pools preceded TCR sequencing in the ViraFEST approach. Over 1.5 million PBMCs went into each well for culture with 8.5 to 10 IU/ml IL-2 and 10 ug/ml peptide pools. With the Oncomine TCR Beta short-read assay, DNA from cultured CD4+ T cells was sequenced. TCRdb reanalysed the PCR reads using MiXCR and keeps one entry per CDR3 protein. The sample includes fewer than 20,000 distinct CDR3 sequences, around 74% seen only once; the top ten take approximately 19%.

As for this clonotype: Its antigen is not known.

What was sequenced was CD4+ T cells from blood, cultured in vitro. The genes are TRBV6-2 or TRBV6-3 and TRBJ2-5; TRBD1 agrees at 7 bases. The receptor was derived from a human donor who had recovered from COVID-19. DNA for the CDR3: TGTGCCAGCGAGGGGGCGAGTGGAAAGACCCAGTACTTC. It encodes CASEGASGKTQYF.